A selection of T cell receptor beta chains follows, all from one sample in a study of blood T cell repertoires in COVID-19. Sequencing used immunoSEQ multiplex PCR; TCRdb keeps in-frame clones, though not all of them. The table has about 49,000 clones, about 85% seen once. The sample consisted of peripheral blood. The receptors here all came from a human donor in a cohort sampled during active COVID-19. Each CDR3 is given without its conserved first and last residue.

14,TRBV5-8,ASSLGLAGRRETQY
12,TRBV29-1,SAPARFGNQPLH
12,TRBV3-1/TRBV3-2,ASSLLRRAEKLF
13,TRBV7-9,ASSLGEENTGELF
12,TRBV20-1,SATEGVSGNTIY
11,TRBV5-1,ASSSDRDTEAF
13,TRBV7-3,ASSLGSGGLETQY
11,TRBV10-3,AIRAVVNTEAF
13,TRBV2,ASRAGTAINSPLH
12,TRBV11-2,ASSFGGQGRWAF
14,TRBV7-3,ASSRLAGGAGNEQF
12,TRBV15,ATSRVPGLGGYT
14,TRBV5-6,ASRAAGAGGANVLT
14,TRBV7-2,ASSLGGQGVTDTIY
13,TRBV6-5,ASSRDWSSYNEQF
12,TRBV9,ASSPMTGNTEAF
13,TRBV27,ASGRQGLTGYGYT
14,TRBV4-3,ASSQDTVQAGNTIY
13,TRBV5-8,ASSLQTDYTDTQY
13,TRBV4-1,ASSQVPPGDTEAF
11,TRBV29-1,SVGRANTGELF
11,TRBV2,ASDKYVGTEAF
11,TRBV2,ASSETGTGELF
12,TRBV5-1,ASSLGRSLETQY
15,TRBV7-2,ASSSPGQETVNQPQH
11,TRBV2,ASMRGRRTEAF
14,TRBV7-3,ASSEPGRGTENEQF
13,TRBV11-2,ASSLGQLWANVLT
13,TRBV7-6,ASSRGRVRDNEQF
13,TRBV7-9,ASSVRRDRGDEQF
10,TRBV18,ASSLRQSEAF
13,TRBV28,ASSSSGRVDQPQH
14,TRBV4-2,ASSRSIEVSGNTIY
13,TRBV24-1,ATSDLASGSNEQF
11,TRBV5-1,ASSSLAGGELF
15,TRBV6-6,ASSLSGVQGANYGYT
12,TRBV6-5,ASSRQGVGTEAF
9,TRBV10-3,ATSRSNEQY
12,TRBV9,ASSAGQPGETQY
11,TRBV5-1,ASSPGGEETQY
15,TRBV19,ASSIDRGGIPNNEQF
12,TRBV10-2,ASSPSGGEGEQY
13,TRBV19,ASSTVSQGNSPLH